This entry concerns a single T cell receptor (beta chain). As yet, its antigen is unknown. PCR involved 60 Vbeta and 13 Jbeta primers. Sequenced by immunoSEQ multiplex PCR; TCRdb stores in-frame clones only, minus some. This sample's table has about 200,000 clones. At collection, donors were nominally healthy, but unrecorded immune exposures were probable. Germline CDR1 MGHDK, CDR2 SYGVNS. The CDR3 is 14 residues long. These data belong to a study of cytomegalovirus exposure and HLA in healthy donors. About the research overall: In an early release, HLA-typed donors contributed 77 million or so unique TCR sequences.

Notes on the study in general: Versus the roughly 670-donor mean, an Asian-associated ancestry cluster reportedly showed fewer N-insertions in a later analysis. In a later analysis, HLA-associated beta chains showed higher expansion and lower generation probabilities than comparable chains.

Sequencing used PBMCs. This clonotype was sampled from a woman in her 30s in good health and CMV-seropositive. V and J are TRBV25-1 and TRBJ2-5; possibly TRBD1 for D (6 bases). The J call may be wrong; the DNA end is better matched by TRBJ2-7. CDR3 nucleotide sequence: TGTGCCAGCTGGGATCAGGGGACATCCTACGAGCAGTACTTC. It specifies CASWDQGTSYEQYF.